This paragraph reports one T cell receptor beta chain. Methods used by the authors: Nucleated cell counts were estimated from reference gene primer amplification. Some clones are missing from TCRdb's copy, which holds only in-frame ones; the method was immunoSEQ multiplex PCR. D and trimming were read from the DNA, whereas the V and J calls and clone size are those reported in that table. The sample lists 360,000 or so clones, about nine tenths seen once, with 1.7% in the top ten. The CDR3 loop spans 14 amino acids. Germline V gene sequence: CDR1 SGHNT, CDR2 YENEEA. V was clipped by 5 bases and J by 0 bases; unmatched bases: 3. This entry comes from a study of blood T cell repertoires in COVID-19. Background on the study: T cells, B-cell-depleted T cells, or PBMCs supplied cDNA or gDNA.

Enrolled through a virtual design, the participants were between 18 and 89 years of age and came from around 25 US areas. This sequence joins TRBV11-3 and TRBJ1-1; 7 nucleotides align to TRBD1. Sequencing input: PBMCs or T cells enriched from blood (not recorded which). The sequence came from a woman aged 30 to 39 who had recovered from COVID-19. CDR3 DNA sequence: TGTGCCAGCAGCCGGGACAGATTGAACACTGAAGCTTTCTTT. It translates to CASSRDRLNTEAFF.